This T cell receptor beta chain was sequenced during a study of preoperative IRX-2 immunotherapy in early breast cancer. Trimming pared 4 bases from V and 7 bases from J, leaving 12 bases between. This CDR3 is built from 13 residues. Looked up from germline, CDR1 is SGHRS and CDR2 is YFSETQ. TCRdb's copy holds only in-frame clones and misses some; the assay was immunoSEQ multiplex PCR. The sample contains more than 50,000 clones, approximately 95% of which appear only once. The treatment was: preoperative locoregional IRX-2 cytokine immunotherapy. Samples came from a phase Ib trial of preoperative locoregional IRX-2 cytokine immunotherapy.

The clonotype was recovered from a human donor with breast cancer. Sampling was carried out from a patient treated with IRX-2 immunotherapy. The J gene is TRBJ1-5, the V gene TRBV5-1; D unclear. Here the CDR3 DNA reads TGCGCCAGCAGCCCGGAGGCTGACCAGCCCCAGCATTTT. Its protein is CASSPEADQPQHF.